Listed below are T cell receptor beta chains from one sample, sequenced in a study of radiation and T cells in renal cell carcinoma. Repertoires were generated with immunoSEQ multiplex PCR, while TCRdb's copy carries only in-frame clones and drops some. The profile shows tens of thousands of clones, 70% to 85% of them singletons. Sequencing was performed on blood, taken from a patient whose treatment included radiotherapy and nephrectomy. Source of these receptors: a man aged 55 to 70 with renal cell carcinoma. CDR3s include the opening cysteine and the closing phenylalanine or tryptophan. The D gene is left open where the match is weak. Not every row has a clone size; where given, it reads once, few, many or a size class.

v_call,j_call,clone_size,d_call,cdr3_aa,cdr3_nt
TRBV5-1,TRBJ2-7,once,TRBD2,CASSLVPSGVRSYEQYF,TGCGCCAGCAGCTTGGTCCCTAGCGGGGTCCGCTCCTACGAGCAGTACTTC
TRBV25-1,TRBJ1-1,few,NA,CASSLVQGMNTEAFF,TGTGCCAGCAGTCTAGTACAGGGAATGAACACTGAAGCTTTCTTT
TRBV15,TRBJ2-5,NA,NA,CATSRNRAPQETQYF,TGTGCCACCAGCAGAAACAGGGCACCTCAAGAGACCCAGTACTTC
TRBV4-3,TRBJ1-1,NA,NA,CASSYRARDTEAFF,TGCGCCAGCAGCTACAGGGCAAGGGACACTGAAGCTTTCTTT
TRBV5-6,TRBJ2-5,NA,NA,CASSWVGGRETQYF,TGTGCCAGCAGCTGGGTCGGGGGCCGGGAGACCCAGTACTTC
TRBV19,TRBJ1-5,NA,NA,CASRLGRDQPQHF,TGTGCCAGTAGATTGGGGAGGGATCAGCCCCAGCATTTT
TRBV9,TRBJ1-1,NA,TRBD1,CASSTETGGVTEAFF,TGTGCCAGCAGCACAGAGACAGGGGGCGTCACTGAAGCTTTCTTT
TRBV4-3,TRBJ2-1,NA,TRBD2,CASSHGSGVNEQFF,TGCGCCAGCAGCCACGGTAGCGGGGTCAATGAGCAGTTCTTC
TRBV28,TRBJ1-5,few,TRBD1,CASSRPGGHLNQPQHF,TGTGCCAGCAGCCGACCAGGGGGCCACCTCAATCAGCCCCAGCATTTT
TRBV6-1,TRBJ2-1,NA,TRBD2,CASSGLAGYNEQFF,TGTGCCAGCAGTGGACTAGCGGGATACAATGAGCAGTTCTTC
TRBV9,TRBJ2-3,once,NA,CASSEGTGTDTQYF,TGTGCCAGCAGCGAAGGGACGGGCACAGATACGCAGTATTTT
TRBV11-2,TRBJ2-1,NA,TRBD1,CASSLRWDSSNEQFF,TGTGCCAGCAGCTTAAGGTGGGACAGCTCCAATGAGCAGTTCTTC
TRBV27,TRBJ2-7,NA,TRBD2,CASSTSGSYEQYF,TGTGCCAGCAGTACTAGCGGGAGTTACGAGCAGTACTTC
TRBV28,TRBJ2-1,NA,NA,CASSFSAYEQFF,TGTGCCAGCAGTTTCTCCGCCTATGAGCAGTTCTTC